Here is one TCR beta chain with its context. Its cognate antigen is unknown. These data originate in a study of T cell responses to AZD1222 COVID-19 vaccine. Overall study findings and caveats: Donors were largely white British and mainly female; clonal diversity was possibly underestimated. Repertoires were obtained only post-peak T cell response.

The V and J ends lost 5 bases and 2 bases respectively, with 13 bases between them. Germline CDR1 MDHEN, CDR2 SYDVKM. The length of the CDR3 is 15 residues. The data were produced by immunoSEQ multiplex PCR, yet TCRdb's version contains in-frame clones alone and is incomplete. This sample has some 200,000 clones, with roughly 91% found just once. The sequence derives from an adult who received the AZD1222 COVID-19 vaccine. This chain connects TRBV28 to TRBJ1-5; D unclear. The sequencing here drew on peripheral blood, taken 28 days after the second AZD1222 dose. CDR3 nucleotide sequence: TGTGCCAGCAGTCCCCAAGGTGGGGGCAATCAGCCCCAGCATTTT. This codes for CASSPQGGGNQPQHF.